The 14 T cell receptor beta chains in this list originate from one sample, sequenced in a study of human T cells and chemical hapten exposure. The time point: patch test 1, 2 weeks after DPC sensitization. This sample's treatment: therapeutic diphenylcyclopropenone sensitization with weekly scalp DPC. Each CDR3 protein gets one entry after TCRdb re-called the RACE reads with MiXCR. The repertoire holds 300,000 to 450,000 distinct CDR3 sequences, more than 4.5% seen once, with under 2.5% in the top ten. Material: whole blood, obtained in connection with sensitization to the hapten diphenylcyclopropenone (DPC). These receptor sequences come from a woman aged 50 to 60 with alopecia areata. Some clones in this sample may be carry-over from other donors' samples.

This clonotype has a count of ten or more. The gene calls are TRBV3-1 and TRBJ1-1; D is unclear. The CDR3 contains 15 residues. The V gene's germline CDR1 is LGHDT and CDR2 YNNKEL (reference sequence). V was clipped by 3 bases and J by 1 base, with 12 bases between them. Here the CDR3 reads CASSQRGGRNTEAFF. CDR3 coding DNA: TGTGCCAGCAGCCAGCGAGGCGGGCGGAACACTGAAGCTTTCTTT.

This clonotype was detected only a few times. A clone one base away is much larger, so this may be a read error. V is TRBV7-2 and J is TRBJ2-7; D call uncertain. The germline V gene encodes CDR1 SGHTA and CDR2 FQGNSA. This CDR3 has 11 amino acids. Trimming removed 5 bases from V and 5 bases from J, with 7 bases in between. The DNA for the CDR3 is TGTGCCAGCAGCCCCGCCCACGAGCAGTACTTC. Its translation is CASSPAHEQYF.

This clonotype was detected a few times. The chain is built from TRBV24-1 and TRBJ2-3; D is unclear. CDR1 and CDR2 from the germline V gene are KGHDR and SFDVKD. This CDR3 has 12 amino acids. The germline V and J ends were trimmed by 4 bases and 1 base, with 2 bases remaining between them. CDR3 sequence: CATSEGTDTQYF. CDR3 sequence (DNA): TGTGCCACCAGTGAAGGCACAGATACGCAGTATTTT.

This chain connects TRBV10-3 to TRBJ2-3; TRBD2 might be the D (5 bases). This CDR3 has 13 residues. Trimming stripped 7 bases from V and 0 bases from J, with 8 bases between. Per germline, CDR1 ENHRY and CDR2 SYGVKD. As DNA, the CDR3 is TGTGCCATCAAGGCGGGCAGCACAGATACGCAGTATTTT. It encodes CAIKAGSTDTQYF.

This clonotype was detected a few times. The chain joins TRBV10-3 to TRBJ1-4; D perhaps matches TRBD1 (6 bases). The ends were cut back, 6 bases at V and 0 bases at J, with 11 bases in the middle. The CDR3 totals 15 residues. Looked up from germline, CDR1 is ENHRY and CDR2 is SYGVKD. The CDR3 DNA sequence: TGTGCCATCAGGGACAGTGACGCAACTAATGAAAAACTGTTTTTT. This translates into CAIRDSDATNEKLFF.

The table lists this clonotype with a few counts. The chain is built from TRBV7-9 and TRBJ1-3; 7 nucleotides match TRBD1. The germline V gene encodes CDR1 SEHNR and CDR2 FQNEAQ (reference sequence). The CDR3 runs to 15 residues. V lost 5 bases and J lost 2; bases outside the gene matches: 6. CDR3 amino acids: CASSAAGGAGNTIYF. In nucleotides, the CDR3 is TGTGCCAGCAGCGCTGCAGGGGGAGCTGGAAACACCATATATTTT.

This clonotype has a count of ten or more. This rearrangement joins TRBV3-1 to TRBJ1-1; 9 nucleotides agree with TRBD1. The germline gives CDR1 LGHDT, CDR2 YNNKEL (reference sequence). The CDR3 has 13 residues. V lost 6 bases to trimming and J lost 5 bases; unmatched junction nucleotides: 4. The chain's CDR3 is CASRRGQGTEAFF. For the CDR3, the DNA is TGTGCCAGCAGACGCGGACAGGGGACTGAAGCTTTCTTT. Variable domain in full (rest from reference TRBV3-1 and TRBJ1-1): DTAVSQTPKYLVTQMGNDKSIKCEQNLGHDTMYWYKQDSKKFLKIMFSYNNKELIINETVPNRFSPKSPDKAHLNLHINSLELGDSAVYFCASRRGQGTEAFFGQGTRLTVV.

This clonotype was detected only a few times. The V gene is TRBV25-1, the J gene TRBJ1-5; D perhaps matches TRBD1 (5 bases). Looked up from germline, CDR1 is MGHDK and CDR2 is SYGVNS. This CDR3 region has 15 residues. The V gene lost 3 bases and the J gene lost 9 bases, with 18 bases spanning the gap. CDR3 nucleotide sequence: TGTGCCAGCAGTGAGGCTGAGAACAAGAGGGGGCCCCAGCATTTT. Its protein product is CASSEAENKRGPQHF.

This clonotype was counted at least ten times. V is TRBV7-2 and J is TRBJ1-6; 9 bases map to TRBD1. CDR1 and CDR2 (germline): SGHTA, FQGNSA. With V trimmed by 5 bases and J by 10 bases, 12 bases remained unmatched. This CDR3 contains 16 residues. CDR3 amino acids: CASSTQSGTGRSPLHF. In DNA, the CDR3 is TGTGCCAGCAGCACTCAGTCCGGGACAGGGCGCTCACCCCTCCACTTT.

Ten or more counts support this clonotype. This sequence joins TRBV7-2 and TRBJ1-6; 8 positions match TRBD1. Looked up from germline, CDR1 is SGHTA and CDR2 is FQGNSA. The V gene end was trimmed by 5 bases and the J gene end by 5 bases; junction bases not matched to a gene: 5. CDR3 size: 15 residues. The CDR3: CASSRDRNNNSPLHF. CDR3 nucleotides: TGTGCCAGCAGCCGGGACAGGAATAATAATTCACCCCTCCACTTT.

The table lists this clonotype with many counts. V gene TRBV7-8 combines with J gene TRBJ1-5; maybe TRBD1 (6 bases). Per the germline V gene, CDR1 is SGHVS and CDR2 is FQNEAQ. The CDR3 is 14 amino acids. The ends were cut back, 4 bases at V and 3 bases at J, with 10 bases in the middle. CDR3 sequence reads: CASSSDSLNQPQHF. DNA of the CDR3: TGTGCCAGCAGCTCGGACAGCCTCAATCAGCCCCAGCATTTT.

Many counts were recorded for this clonotype. The chain's CDR3 is CAISDNAAYNSPLHF. CDR3 coding DNA: TGTGCCATCAGTGATAACGCAGCCTATAATTCACCCCTCCACTTT. The V and J genes are TRBV10-3 and TRBJ1-6, with D uncertain. Germline CDR1 is ENHRY and CDR2 is SYGVKD. V was pared by 3 bases and J by 2 bases, with 8 bases between. The CDR3 contains 15 residues.

The genes are TRBV6-1 and TRBJ2-1; D gene unclear. V lost 7 bases to trimming and J lost 0 bases, with 10 bases between them. This CDR3 comprises 14 residues. The germline V gene has CDR1 MNHNS and CDR2 SASEGT. The CDR3 here is CASTLRGSYNEQFF. In DNA form, the CDR3 reads TGTGCCAGCACCCTAAGAGGCTCCTACAATGAGCAGTTCTTC.

The table lists this clonotype with many counts. The rearrangement links TRBV27 to TRBJ2-7, with TRBD2 matching over 14 bases. Germline V gene sequence: CDR1 MNHEY, CDR2 SMNVEV (reference sequence). The CDR3 is 18 residues long. V shed 2 bases and J 0 bases; nucleotides not matched to a gene: 6. The CDR3 spells CASSLVGLAGGSSYEQYF. CDR3 nucleotides: TGTGCCAGCAGTTTAGTAGGACTAGCGGGGGGAAGCTCCTACGAGCAGTACTTC.